This is a list of T cell receptor beta chains from one sample in a study of blood T cells in healthy people across ages. MiXCR, run by TCRdb on the 5' RACE reads, gives a single entry per CDR3 protein. The sample shows about 1.4 million distinct CDR3 sequences, roughly 59% of them seen only once. The material sequenced was blood. The receptors here all came from a man aged 18 to 30 in good health. Each CDR3 is given with its conserved first and last residue. D genes are given only for firm matches. The listing skips clone size in some rows; elsewhere it reads once, few, many or a size class.

>TRBD1|.|TRBJ1-2|TRBV2
TGTGCCAGCATGCTACAGGGGAGGCACGGCTACACCTTC
CASMLQGRHGYTF
>.|few|TRBJ1-2|TRBV6-6
TGTGCCAGCAGGGGGGACCCTTTCTTGGCCACCTTC
CASRGDPFLATF
>TRBD1|.|TRBJ2-7|TRBV20-1
TGCAGTGCTAGAGACGGGACAGTTATGTACGAGCAGTACTTC
CSARDGTVMYEQYF
>.|.|TRBJ2-1|TRBV20-1
TGCAGTGCTAGAGCCAACTGGAGCTCCTACAATGAGCAGTTCTTC
CSARANWSSYNEQFF
>TRBD1|few|TRBJ2-1|TRBV12-3/TRBV12-4
TGTGCCAGCACCCTGACAGGGTATGAGCAGTTCTTC
CASTLTGYEQFF
>TRBD2|.|TRBJ2-7|TRBV13
TGTGCCAGCAGCTTAGGCGGGGGGACGACCTACGAGCAGTACTTC
CASSLGGGTTYEQYF
>TRBD1|.|TRBJ1-2|TRBV4-3
TGCGCCAGCACCAAAATGAGGGGGCCCTATGGCTACACCTTC
CASTKMRGPYGYTF
>.|.|TRBJ1-5|TRBV20-1
TGCAGTACCATGGGGCCAGGTCCTTCGCCCCAGCATTTT
CSTMGPGPSPQHF
>.|.|TRBJ2-7|TRBV24-1
TGTGCCTCCAGTGCCGGGCCCTGGGGGTACGAGCAGTACTTC
CASSAGPWGYEQYF
>.|.|TRBJ2-5|TRBV2
TGTGCCAGCAGTGAGGGGGACCTCCCGTCGGAGCAGTACTTC
CASSEGDLPSEQYF
>.|.|TRBJ2-2|TRBV20-1
TGCAGTGCTTGGGACGGGGCCGGGGAGCTGTTTTTT
CSAWDGAGELFF
>.|.|TRBJ2-5|TRBV5-1
TGCGCCAGCAGCGTCGGACCCCTTGGGGAGACCCAGTACTTC
CASSVGPLGETQYF
>.|.|TRBJ2-1|TRBV4-2
TGTGCCAGCAGCCAAGAAAAGCGGTCCTATCTTTATGAGCAGTTCTTC
CASSQEKRSYLYEQFF
>TRBD2|.|TRBJ2-7|TRBV7-2
TGTGCCAGCAGTCATAACGCGGGGGGGCGAACCTACGAGCAGTACTTC
CASSHNAGGRTYEQYF
>.|.|TRBJ1-1|TRBV4-1
TGCGCCAGCAGCCAACTCTCACTGGGACAGAACACTGAAGCTTTCTTT
CASSQLSLGQNTEAFF
>.|.|TRBJ2-5|TRBV4-2
TGTGCCAGCAGCCCGACCAGCGCAAAACAAGAGACCCAGTACTTC
CASSPTSAKQETQYF
>TRBD2|once|TRBJ2-3|TRBV6-6
TGTGCCGGCAGTCCACTCAGCGGGGGTAGCACAGATACGCAGTATTTT
CAGSPLSGGSTDTQYF
>.|once|TRBJ2-3|TRBV6-1
TGTGCCAGCACCGGGGCCCGTACGCAGTATTTT
CASTGARTQYF
>TRBD1|few|TRBJ2-7|TRBV7-2
TGTGCCAGCAGCTTAGCGCCGGGACAGGGAACCTACGAGCAGTACTTC
CASSLAPGQGTYEQYF
>TRBD2|once|TRBJ2-3|TRBV7-2
TGTGCCAGCAGCTTAGGCCCCCCTTACACAGGCGGGGGGATGGATACGCAGTATTTT
CASSLGPPYTGGGMDTQYF
>TRBD2|.|TRBJ2-1|TRBV29-1
TGCAGCGCAACCCGGGGGGGCACCTACAATGAGCAGTTCTTC
CSATRGGTYNEQFF
>.|few|TRBJ1-4|TRBV6-5
TGTGCCAGCAGTCCGTTTTCGGCGGCGGGGGAAAAACTGTTTTTT
CASSPFSAAGEKLFF
>.|few|TRBJ2-4|TRBV15
TGTGCCACCAGCAGAGAGGTTAACGAAAACATTCAGTACTTC
CATSREVNENIQYF
>.|.|TRBJ2-7|TRBV20-1
TGCAGTGCTAGAGGGGGGCGGGGTTGGGACGAGCAGTACTTC
CSARGGRGWDEQYF
>TRBD2|few|TRBJ2-1|TRBV24-1
TGTGCCACCAGTTCTACTAGCGGGGACAAACCTCGACCCTACAATGAGCAGTTCTTC
CATSSTSGDKPRPYNEQFF
>TRBD1|once|TRBJ2-3|TRBV29-1
TGCAGCGCTATCCGCAGGGGGCGGGTGACAGATACGCAGTATTTT
CSAIRRGRVTDTQYF
>.|.|TRBJ1-4|TRBV18
TGTGCCAGCTCACCCGGGGCAGGCGAGGGTGAAAAACTGTTTTTT
CASSPGAGEGEKLFF
>.|few|TRBJ2-5|TRBV10-3
TGTGCCATCAGTGAGTCTCCGGAGACCCAGTACTTC
CAISESPETQYF
>TRBD2|.|TRBJ2-5|TRBV6-5
TGTGCCAGCAGTTACTCGATAGCGGGAGGGGGGACCCAGTACTTC
CASSYSIAGGGTQYF
>TRBD1|.|TRBJ2-3|TRBV18
TGTGCCAGCTCACCATCAATGGGACAGGGTTCAGATACGCAGTATTTT
CASSPSMGQGSDTQYF
>.|.|TRBJ1-5|TRBV7-9
TGTGCCAGCAGCTTAGGGGACGGCTATAGCAATCAGCCCCAGCATTTT
CASSLGDGYSNQPQHF
>TRBD2|.|TRBJ2-3|TRBV6-5
TGTGCCAGCAGTTACGATCTAGCGGCCCCAAGGGATACGCAGTATTTT
CASSYDLAAPRDTQYF
>.|.|TRBJ2-7|TRBV7-2
TGTGCCAGCAGCTTAAGGGTAGGAACCTCCTACGAGCAGTACTTC
CASSLRVGTSYEQYF
>TRBD2|once|TRBJ2-3|TRBV5-1
TGCGCCAGCATCTCAAACAGCGGGGACACAGATACGCAGTATTTT
CASISNSGDTDTQYF
>.|.|TRBJ1-1|TRBV10-3
TGTGCCATCAGTGCTAAGAGGGGAACTGAAGCTTTCTTT
CAISAKRGTEAFF
>TRBD2|.|TRBJ2-1|TRBV20-1
TGCAGTGCTAGCTGGCGGCGGGGGTCCCACAATGAGCAGTTCTTC
CSASWRRGSHNEQFF
>TRBD2|few|TRBJ2-3|TRBV29-1
TGCAGCGTCCGCCCGGCGGGGGGTGCAGATACGCAGTATTTT
CSVRPAGGADTQYF
>.|.|TRBJ2-7|TRBV11-2
TGTGCCAGCGCCCAGGGAGCGGGCTACGAGCAGTACTTC
CASAQGAGYEQYF
>.|.|TRBJ1-2|TRBV12-3/TRBV12-4
TGTGCCAGCAGTCCCGGGCTCCTCTATGGCTACACCTTC
CASSPGLLYGYTF